The 16 T cell receptor beta chains below come from one sample, sequenced in a study of blood T cells in healthy people across ages. Sample-barcoded 5' priming and a J-beta primer mix drove a second PCR of about 6 to 11 cycles. TCRdb reanalysed the 5' RACE reads using MiXCR and keeps one entry per CDR3 protein. The data hold 1.5 million to 2 million distinct CDR3 sequences, with about two fifths observed a single time. Specimen: blood. These receptors were taken from a human donor in good health.

This sequence joins TRBV12-3 or TRBV12-4 and TRBJ2-7; perhaps TRBD1 as D (6 bases). The CDR3 runs to 14 residues. V lost 4 bases, J lost 1 base, and 11 bases lay in between. Here the CDR3 reads CASSWTAYSYEQYF. Here the CDR3 DNA reads TGTGCCAGCAGTTGGACAGCCTATTCCTACGAGCAGTACTTC.

The chain combines TRBV7-2 with TRBJ2-3; 8 nucleotides line up with TRBD2. V lost 5 bases to trimming and J lost 10 bases; unmatched junction nucleotides: 11. The CDR3 is 14 amino acids. CDR1 is SGHTA, CDR2 FQGNSA, per germline. The chain's CDR3 is CASSLGLSGDPQYF. DNA of the CDR3: TGTGCCAGCAGCCTAGGACTTAGCGGGGACCCGCAGTATTTT. Complete variable domain (other parts from reference TRBV7-2 and TRBJ2-3): GAGVSQSPSNKVTEKGKDVELRCDPISGHTALYWYRQSLGQGLEFLIYFQGNSAPDKSGLPSDRFSAERTGGSVSTLTIQRTQQEDSAVYLCASSLGLSGDPQYFGPGTRLTVL.

This rearrangement joins TRBV3-1 to TRBJ1-2; D remains unclear. The germline V gene encodes CDR1 LGHDT and CDR2 YNNKEL (reference sequence). Trimming took off 1 base at V and 6 bases at J, with 15 bases between the two ends. This CDR3 comprises 15 residues. The CDR3 loop reads CASSQAGAYQHGYTF. The CDR3 DNA is TGTGCCAGCAGCCAAGCGGGCGCTTACCAGCATGGCTACACCTTC.

The chain carries TRBV7-9 and TRBJ2-7; possibly TRBD1 for D (6 bases). V lost 4 bases and J lost 2, with 18 bases in between. This CDR3 contains 16 residues. Germline assignment: CDR1 SEHNR and CDR2 FQNEAQ (reference sequence). DNA of the CDR3: TGTGCCAGCAGCTCTAGAGTTAAGGACAGAACCTACGAGCAGTACTTC. It codes for CASSSRVKDRTYEQYF. Filled out from reference TRBV7-9 and TRBJ2-7, the complete variable domain reads DTGVSQNPRHKITKRGQNVTFRCDPISEHNRLYWYRQTLGQGPEFLTYFQNEAQLEKSRLLSDRFSAERPKGSFSTLEIQRTEQGDSAMYLCASSSRVKDRTYEQYFGPGTRLTVT.

This rearrangement joins TRBV5-4 to TRBJ1-2; D is possibly TRBD1 (6 bases). This CDR3 is built from 17 residues. Trimming took 4 bases from V and 3 from J, leaving 22 bases between them. The germline gives CDR1 SGHNT, CDR2 YYREEE (reference sequence). Here the CDR3 reads CASSQLQGSGGHYGYTF. The CDR3 nucleotides read TGTGCCAGCAGCCAGCTCCAGGGGTCGGGGGGCCACTATGGCTACACCTTC.

Details on this clonotype: Sequence at one end of the junction differs from germline and may be a read error. The chain recombines TRBV7-2 with TRBJ2-1, with D perhaps TRBD2 (5 bases). The germline CDR1 and CDR2 sequences are SGHTA and FQGNSA. CDR3 length: 15 residues. The CDR3 nucleotides read TGTGCCAACAGCCCAGAGGCCAGAGGGTGGGATGAGCAGTTCTTC. Residues: CANSPEARGWDEQFF.

This clonotype came up once. The rearrangement links TRBV7-2 to TRBJ2-1, with TRBD1 matching over 11 bases. J lost 7 bases, V lost 1 base, and 3 bases had no gene match. CDR3 size: 15 residues. The germline V gene encodes CDR1 SGHTA and CDR2 FQGNSA. CDR3 bases: TGTGCCAGCAGCTTAGTGGGACAGGGGGATAATGAGCAGTTCTTC. Protein sequence: CASSLVGQGDNEQFF.

Note on this clonotype: This may come from a read error, since a much larger clone is one base off. The chain is built from TRBV12-3 or TRBV12-4 and TRBJ1-2; 11 positions agree with TRBD1. The CDR3 is 14 amino acids. V lost 5 bases to trimming and J lost 3 bases; unmatched junction nucleotides: 2. The CDR3 DNA reads as TGTGCCAGCAGTCGGACAGGGGGCTACTATGGCTACACCTTC. Amino acids: CASSRTGGYYGYTF.

The V gene is TRBV11-1, the J gene TRBJ1-2; 11 nucleotides agree with TRBD1. The J segment lost 8 bases and the V segment lost 5 bases, leaving 7 bases of the junction unmatched. CDR1 is SGHAT, CDR2 FQDESV, per germline (reference sequence). The CDR3 covers 14 residues. The chain's CDR3 is CASSPGQGDSGYTF. The CDR3 DNA is TGTGCCAGCAGCCCGGGACAGGGGGATTCAGGCTACACCTTC.

The chain uses TRBV20-1 and TRBJ2-5; a weak D match, TRBD2 (6 bases). Germline values: CDR1 DFQATT, CDR2 SNEGSKA (reference sequence). The CDR3 spans 15 residues. V shed 1 base and J shed 11 bases, with 23 bases lying between them. This CDR3 reads CSARAGLALYNEQYF. The CDR3 DNA follows: TGCAGTGCTAGAGCGGGGCTAGCGCTTTACAATGAGCAGTACTTC.

This clonotype has only a few counts. The chain combines TRBV20-1 with TRBJ1-2; no clear D gene. Germline V gene sequence: CDR1 DFQATT, CDR2 SNEGSKA (reference sequence). The CDR3 runs to 10 residues. Trimming shortened V by 8 bases and J by 1 base, and 5 bases separated the two germline ends. The CDR3 region is CSTYNYGYTF. In DNA form, the CDR3 reads TGCAGTACCTATAACTATGGCTACACCTTC.

This clonotype has a handful of counts. This rearrangement joins TRBV6-2 or TRBV6-3 to TRBJ1-5; D is undetermined. The length of the CDR3 is 15 residues. V was pared by 5 bases and J by 0 bases, with 11 bases between. Germline V CDR1 and CDR2: MNHEY, SVGEGT. DNA for the CDR3: TGTGCCAGCAGTCTGACGTCGGGTAGCAATCAGCCCCAGCATTTT. Residues: CASSLTSGSNQPQHF.

This rearrangement joins TRBV5-1 to TRBJ2-1; 12 bases align to TRBD2. V trimming: 0 bases; J trimming: 8 bases; junction bases outside the gene matches: 6. Germline CDR1 reads SGHRS; CDR2 reads YFSETQ. CDR3 size: 16 residues. This CDR3 reads CASSLASGGATHEQFF. The CDR3 DNA reads TGCGCCAGCAGCTTGGCTAGCGGGGGGGCGACCCATGAGCAGTTCTTC. The full variable domain, its missing parts supplied by reference TRBV5-1 and TRBJ2-1, is KAGVTQTPRYLIKTRGQQVTLSCSPISGHRSVSWYQQTPGQGLQFLFEYFSETQRNKGNFPGRFSGRQFSNSRSEMNVSTLELGDSALYLCASSLASGGATHEQFFGPGTRLTVL.

The rearrangement links TRBV7-9 to TRBJ2-4; no firm D call. CDR1 SEHNR and CDR2 FQNEAQ come from the germline V gene (reference sequence). The CDR3 has 11 amino acids. V was pared by 10 bases and J by 6 bases, with 10 bases between. The CDR3 protein is CATQTGNIQYF. The CDR3 nucleotides are TGTGCCACCCAGACGGGAAACATTCAGTACTTC.

This clonotype occurred a few times. This chain joins TRBV7-2 and TRBJ2-7, with D perhaps matching TRBD2 (6 bases). Germline CDR1 and CDR2: SGHTA and FQGNSA. This CDR3 comprises 16 residues. V was shortened by 1 base and J by 2 bases, with 15 bases between the two germline ends. CDR3 region: CASSLGPAGETYEQYF. Written as DNA, the CDR3 is TGTGCCAGCAGCTTAGGTCCAGCGGGTGAGACCTACGAGCAGTACTTC.

The V gene is TRBV6-5, the J gene TRBJ1-2; 9 bases agree with TRBD1. Trimming at V came to 5 bases and at J to 4 bases, leaving 8 bases not matched to a gene. Germline loops: CDR1 MNHEY, CDR2 SVGAGI. This CDR3 is built from 15 residues. The CDR3 nucleotides are TGTGCCAGCAGTCACGGGGACAGGGCGTCCTATGGCTACACCTTC. Protein: CASSHGDRASYGYTF.